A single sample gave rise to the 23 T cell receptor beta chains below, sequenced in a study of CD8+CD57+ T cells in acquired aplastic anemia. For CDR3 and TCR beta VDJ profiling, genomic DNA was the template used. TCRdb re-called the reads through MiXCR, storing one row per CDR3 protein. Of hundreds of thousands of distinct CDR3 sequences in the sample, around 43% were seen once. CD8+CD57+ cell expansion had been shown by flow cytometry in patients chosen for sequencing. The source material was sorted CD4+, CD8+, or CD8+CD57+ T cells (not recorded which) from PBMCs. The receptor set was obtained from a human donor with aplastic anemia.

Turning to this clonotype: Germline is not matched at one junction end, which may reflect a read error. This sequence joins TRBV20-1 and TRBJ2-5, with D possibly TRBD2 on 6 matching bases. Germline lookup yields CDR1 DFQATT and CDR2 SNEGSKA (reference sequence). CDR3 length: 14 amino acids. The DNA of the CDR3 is TGCAGTGCTGGAGATGGCCTAGCGAGAGAGACCCAGTACTTC. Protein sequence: CSAGDGLARETQYF.

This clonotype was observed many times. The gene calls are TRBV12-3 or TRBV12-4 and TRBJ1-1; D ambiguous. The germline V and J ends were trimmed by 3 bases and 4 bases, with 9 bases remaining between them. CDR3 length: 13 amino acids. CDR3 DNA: TGTGCCAGCAGTTTTTCGGAGGCCACTGAAGCTTTCTTT. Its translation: CASSFSEATEAFF.

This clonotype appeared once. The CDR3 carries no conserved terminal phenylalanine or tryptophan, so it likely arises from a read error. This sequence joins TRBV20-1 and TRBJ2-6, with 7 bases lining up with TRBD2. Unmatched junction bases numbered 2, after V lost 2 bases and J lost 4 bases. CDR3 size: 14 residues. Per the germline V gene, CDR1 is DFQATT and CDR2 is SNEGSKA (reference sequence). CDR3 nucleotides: TGCAGTGCTAGATGGCGGGAGGGGGCCAACGTCCTGACTCTC. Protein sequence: CSARWREGANVLTL.

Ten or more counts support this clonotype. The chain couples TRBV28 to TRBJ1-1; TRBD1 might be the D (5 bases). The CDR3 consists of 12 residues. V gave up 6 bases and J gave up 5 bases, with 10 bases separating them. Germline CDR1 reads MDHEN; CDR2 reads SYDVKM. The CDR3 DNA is TGTGCCAGCAGACCGAGGGGTACTGAAGCTTTCTTT. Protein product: CASRPRGTEAFF.

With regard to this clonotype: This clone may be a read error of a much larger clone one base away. CDR3: CASSSQDTHYF. For the CDR3, the DNA is TGTGCCAGCAGCTCCCAAGATACGCATTATTTT. The gene calls are TRBV12-3 or TRBV12-4 and TRBJ2-3; D remains unclear. The CDR3 has 11 residues.

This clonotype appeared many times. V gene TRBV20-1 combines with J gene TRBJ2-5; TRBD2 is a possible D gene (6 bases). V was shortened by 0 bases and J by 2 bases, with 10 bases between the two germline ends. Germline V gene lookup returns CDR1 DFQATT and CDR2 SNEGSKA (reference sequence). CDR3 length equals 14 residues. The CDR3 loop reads CSAREGGQQETQYF. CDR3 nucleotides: TGCAGTGCTAGAGAGGGGGGTCAGCAAGAGACCCAGTACTTC.

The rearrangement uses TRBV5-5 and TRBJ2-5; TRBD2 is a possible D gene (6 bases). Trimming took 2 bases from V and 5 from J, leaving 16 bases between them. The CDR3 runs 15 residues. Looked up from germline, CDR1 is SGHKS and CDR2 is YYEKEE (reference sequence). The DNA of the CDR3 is TGTGCCAGCAGCTTATATAGCGGACTCGAGGAGACCCAGTACTTC. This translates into CASSLYSGLEETQYF.

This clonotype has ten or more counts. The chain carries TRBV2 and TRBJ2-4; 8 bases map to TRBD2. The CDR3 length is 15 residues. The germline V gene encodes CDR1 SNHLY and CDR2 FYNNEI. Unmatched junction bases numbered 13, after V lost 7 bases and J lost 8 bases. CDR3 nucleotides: TGTGCCAGCATTGAGGCCGGGGGGGCCTTTGACATTCAGTACTTC. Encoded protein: CASIEAGGAFDIQYF.

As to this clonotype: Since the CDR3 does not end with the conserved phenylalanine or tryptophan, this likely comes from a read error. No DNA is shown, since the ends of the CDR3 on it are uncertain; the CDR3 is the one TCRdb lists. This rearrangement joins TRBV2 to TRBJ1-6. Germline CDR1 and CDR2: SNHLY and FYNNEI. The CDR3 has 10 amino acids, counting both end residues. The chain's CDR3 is CASSEVVRLS.

DNA of the CDR3: TGTGCCACCAGTGATTTGTCAGGGGACACCATATATTTT. Amino acids: CATSDLSGDTIYF. The chain carries TRBV24-1 and TRBJ1-3; D might be TRBD1 (6 bases). Germline lookup yields CDR1 KGHDR and CDR2 SFDVKD. The CDR3 has 13 amino acids. Trimming removed 0 bases at V and 8 bases at J, with 7 bases between.

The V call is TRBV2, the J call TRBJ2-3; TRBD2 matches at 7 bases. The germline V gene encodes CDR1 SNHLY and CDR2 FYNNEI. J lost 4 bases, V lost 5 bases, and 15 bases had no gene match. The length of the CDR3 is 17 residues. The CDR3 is CASSLAGSGGAPDTQYF. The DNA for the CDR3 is TGTGCCAGCAGTTTAGCGGGTAGCGGAGGGGCCCCAGATACGCAGTATTTT.

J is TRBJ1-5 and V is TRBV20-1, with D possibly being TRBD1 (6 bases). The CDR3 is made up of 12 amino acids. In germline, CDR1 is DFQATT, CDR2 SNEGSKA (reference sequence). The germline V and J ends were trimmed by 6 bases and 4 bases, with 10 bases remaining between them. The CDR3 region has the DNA TGCAGTGCCGGGCAGGGGAATCAGCCCCAGCATTTT. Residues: CSAGQGNQPQHF.

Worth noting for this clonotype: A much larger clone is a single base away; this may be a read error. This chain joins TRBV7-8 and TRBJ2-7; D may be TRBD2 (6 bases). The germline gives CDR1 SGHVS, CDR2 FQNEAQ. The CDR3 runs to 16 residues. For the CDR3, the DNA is TGCGCCAGCAGCCAAGATGGGGCGGGGCCTCACTGCGAGCAGTACTTC. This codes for CASSQDGAGPHCEQYF.

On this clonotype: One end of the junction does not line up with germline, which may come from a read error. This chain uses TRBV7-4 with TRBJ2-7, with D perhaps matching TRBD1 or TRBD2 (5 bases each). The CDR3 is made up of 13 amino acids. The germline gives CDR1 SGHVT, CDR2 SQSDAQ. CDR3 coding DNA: TGTGCCAGCAGCGGGGACGGGGTCTACGAGCAGCACTTC. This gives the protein CASSGDGVYEQHF.

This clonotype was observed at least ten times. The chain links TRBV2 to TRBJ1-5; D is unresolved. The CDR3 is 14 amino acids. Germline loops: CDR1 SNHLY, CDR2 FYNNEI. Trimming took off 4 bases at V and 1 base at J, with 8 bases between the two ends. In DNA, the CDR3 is TGTGCCAGCAGTGCGTCAGTGAGCAATCAGCCCCAGCATTTT. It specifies CASSASVSNQPQHF.

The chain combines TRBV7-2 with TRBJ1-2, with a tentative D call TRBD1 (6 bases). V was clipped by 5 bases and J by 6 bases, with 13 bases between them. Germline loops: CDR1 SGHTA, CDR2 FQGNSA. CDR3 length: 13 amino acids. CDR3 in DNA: TGTGCCAGCAGCCAAGGGGGTGTCGATGGCTACACCTTC. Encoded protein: CASSQGGVDGYTF.

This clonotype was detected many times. The CDR3 spells CAISGGKRGETEAFF. CDR3 coding DNA: TGTGCCATCAGTGGCGGTAAAAGGGGAGAGACTGAAGCTTTCTTT. V and J are TRBV10-3 and TRBJ1-1; D is perhaps TRBD1 (5 bases). Germline V gene data show CDR1 as ENHRY and CDR2 as SYGVKD. With 4 bases removed from V and 5 bases from J, the gap between germline ends came to 17 bases. The CDR3 sequence is 15 residues long.

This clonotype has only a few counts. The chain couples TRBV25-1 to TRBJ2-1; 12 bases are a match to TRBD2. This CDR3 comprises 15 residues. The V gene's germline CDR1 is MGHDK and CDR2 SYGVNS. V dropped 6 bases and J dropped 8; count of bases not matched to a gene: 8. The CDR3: CASRSSGGARYEQFF. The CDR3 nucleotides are TGTGCCAGCAGGTCTAGCGGGGGGGCTAGGTATGAGCAGTTCTTC. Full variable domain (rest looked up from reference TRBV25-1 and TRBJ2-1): EADIYQTPRYLVIGTGKKITLECSQTMGHDKMYWYQQDPGMELHLIHYSYGVNSTEKGDLSSESTVSRIRTEHFPLTLESARPSHTSQYLCASRSSGGARYEQFFGPGTRLTVL.

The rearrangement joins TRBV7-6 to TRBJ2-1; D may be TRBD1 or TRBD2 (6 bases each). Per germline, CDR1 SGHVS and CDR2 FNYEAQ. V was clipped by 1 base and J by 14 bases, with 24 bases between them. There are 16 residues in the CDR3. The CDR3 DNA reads TGTGCCAGCAGCTTAGTTTACGCGGGACACAACGATGATGAGTTCTTC. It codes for CASSLVYAGHNDDEFF.

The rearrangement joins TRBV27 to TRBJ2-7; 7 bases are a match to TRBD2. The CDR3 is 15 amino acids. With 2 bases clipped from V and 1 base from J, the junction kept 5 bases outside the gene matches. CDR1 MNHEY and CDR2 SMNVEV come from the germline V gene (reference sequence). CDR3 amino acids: CASSLGLEGSYEQYF. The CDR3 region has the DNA TGTGCCAGCAGTTTAGGACTAGAGGGTTCCTACGAGCAGTACTTC.

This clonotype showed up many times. The CDR3 sequence is CSAYTGGSYEQYF. The DNA for the CDR3 is TGCAGTGCGTACACAGGGGGCTCCTACGAGCAGTACTTC. The V gene is TRBV20-1, the J gene TRBJ2-7, with TRBD1 identical over 8 bases. The CDR3 extends over 13 amino acids. V shed 6 bases, J shed 0 bases, and the junction held 4 bases outside the gene matches. Germline CDR1 and CDR2: DFQATT and SNEGSKA (reference sequence).

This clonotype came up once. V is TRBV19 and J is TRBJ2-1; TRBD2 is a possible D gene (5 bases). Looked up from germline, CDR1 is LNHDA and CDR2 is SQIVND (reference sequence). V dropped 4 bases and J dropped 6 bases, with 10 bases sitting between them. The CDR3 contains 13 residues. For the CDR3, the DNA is TGTGCCAGTAGTAGCGGGCCTGCCAATGAGCAGTTCTTC. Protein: CASSSGPANEQFF.

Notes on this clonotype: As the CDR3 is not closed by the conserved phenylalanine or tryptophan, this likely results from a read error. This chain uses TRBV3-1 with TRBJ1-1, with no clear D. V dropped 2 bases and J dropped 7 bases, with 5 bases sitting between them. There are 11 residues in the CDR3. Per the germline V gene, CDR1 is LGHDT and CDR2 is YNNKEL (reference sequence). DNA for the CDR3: TGTGCCAGCAGCCAACTCCATGAAGCTTTCTCT. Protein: CASSQLHEAFS.